This T cell receptor beta chain emerged from a study of CD8 T cells in Susac syndrome. CDR3 length: 13 residues. Germline V gene data show CDR1 as SGDLS and CDR2 as YYNGEE. V lost 2 bases and J lost 7, with 9 bases in between. Random hexamers were used to reverse transcribe roughly 0.5 to 1 ug of RNA. TCRdb ran MiXCR on the immunoSEQ multiplex PCR reads and lists one entry per CDR3 protein. Of roughly 200,000 distinct CDR3 sequences listed, 95% are singletons. Sequences were obtained from CD4+ T cells from PBMCs. J is TRBJ2-2 and V is TRBV9; D ambiguous. The sequence was obtained from a human donor with multiple sclerosis. CDR3 nucleotide sequence: TGTGCCAGCAGCGTTGTCCTAAACGGGGAGCTGTTTTTT. It specifies CASSVVLNGELFF.